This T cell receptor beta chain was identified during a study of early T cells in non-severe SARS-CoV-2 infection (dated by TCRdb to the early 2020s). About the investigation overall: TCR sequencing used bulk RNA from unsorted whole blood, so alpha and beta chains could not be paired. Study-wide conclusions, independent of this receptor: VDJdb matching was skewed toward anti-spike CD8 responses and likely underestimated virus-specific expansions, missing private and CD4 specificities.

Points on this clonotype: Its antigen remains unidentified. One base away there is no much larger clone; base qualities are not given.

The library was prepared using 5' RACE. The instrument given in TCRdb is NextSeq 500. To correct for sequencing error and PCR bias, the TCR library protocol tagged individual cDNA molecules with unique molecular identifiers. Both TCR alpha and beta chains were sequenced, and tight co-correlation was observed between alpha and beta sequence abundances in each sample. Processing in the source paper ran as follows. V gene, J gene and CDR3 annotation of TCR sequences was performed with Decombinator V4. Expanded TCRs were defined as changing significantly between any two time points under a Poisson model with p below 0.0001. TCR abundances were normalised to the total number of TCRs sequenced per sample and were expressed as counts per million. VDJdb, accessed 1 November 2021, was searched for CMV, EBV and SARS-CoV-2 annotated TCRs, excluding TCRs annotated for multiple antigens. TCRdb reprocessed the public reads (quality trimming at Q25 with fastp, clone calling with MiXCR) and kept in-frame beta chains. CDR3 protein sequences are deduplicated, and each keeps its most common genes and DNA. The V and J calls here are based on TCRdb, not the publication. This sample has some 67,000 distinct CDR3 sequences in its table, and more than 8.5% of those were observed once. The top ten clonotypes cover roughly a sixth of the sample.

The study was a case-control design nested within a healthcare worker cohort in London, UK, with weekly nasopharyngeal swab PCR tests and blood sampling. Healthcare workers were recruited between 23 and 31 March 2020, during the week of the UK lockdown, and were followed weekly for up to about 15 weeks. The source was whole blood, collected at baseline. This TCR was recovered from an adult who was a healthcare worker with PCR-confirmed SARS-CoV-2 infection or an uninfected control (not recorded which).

The CDR3 protein: CASSPDSTNTEAFF. The DNA sequence is TGTGCCAGCAGCCCGGACAGCACGAACACTGAAGCTTTCTTT. The chain is made from TRBV5-4 and TRBJ1-1; matching of 6 bases hints at TRBD1 as the D gene. The CDR3 runs 14 amino acids, cysteine and phenylalanine included. The sequence is cut down to CDR3 DNA, 42 bases in frame from base 1. CDR1 and CDR2 were assigned from the germline V gene (reference sequence) as SGHNT and YYREEE. V is shortened by 4 bases, J by 1 base, and the region joining them spans 11 bases. With all but the CDR3 taken from the reference TRBV5-4 and TRBJ1-1 genes, the full variable domain is: ETGVTQSPTHLIKTRGQQVTLRCSSQSGHNTVSWYQQALGQGPQFIFQYYREEENGRGNFPPRFSGLQFPNYSSELNVNALELDDSALYLCASSPDSTNTEAFFGQGTRLTVV.